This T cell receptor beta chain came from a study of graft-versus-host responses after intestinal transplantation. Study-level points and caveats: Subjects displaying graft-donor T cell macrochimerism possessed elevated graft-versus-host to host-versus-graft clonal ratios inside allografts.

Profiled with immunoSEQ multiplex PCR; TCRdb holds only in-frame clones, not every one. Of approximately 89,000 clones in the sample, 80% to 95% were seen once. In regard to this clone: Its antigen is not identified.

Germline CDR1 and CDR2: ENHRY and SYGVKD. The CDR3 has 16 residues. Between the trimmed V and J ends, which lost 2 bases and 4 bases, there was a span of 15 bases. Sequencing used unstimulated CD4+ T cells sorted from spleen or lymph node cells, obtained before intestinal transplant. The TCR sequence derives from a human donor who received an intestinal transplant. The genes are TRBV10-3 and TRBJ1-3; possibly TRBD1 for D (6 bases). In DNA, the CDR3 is TGTGCCATCAGTGAGCTCGCAGGGGCGTTGGGAAACACCATATATTTT. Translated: CAISELAGALGNTIYF.